This T cell receptor (beta chain) was identified in a study of control samples from healthy donors and cancer patients. Repertoires were generated with immunoSEQ multiplex PCR, while TCRdb's copy carries only in-frame clones and drops some. The data show 50,000 or so clones, with about 80% seen just once and over 9.5% held by the top ten. The sequencing sample was made of blood. The origin of this receptor is a man between 65 and 85 years old in good health.

CDR3 DNA sequence: TGCGCCAGCAGCTTTCAGGGGCCGGACACCGGGGAGCTGTTTTTT. Translating it yields CASSFQGPDTGELFF. The genes are TRBV5-1 and TRBJ2-2; D is perhaps TRBD1 (6 bases). The CDR3 totals 15 residues. V was cut by 2 bases and J by 3 bases, with 11 bases left in between. In germline, CDR1 is SGHRS, CDR2 YFSETQ.